This is a list of T cell receptor beta chains from one sample in a study of T-cell reconstitution after alpha-beta-depleted transplantation in children. MiXCR, applied by TCRdb to the PCR reads, yields one record per CDR3 protein. This sample carries approximately 520,000 distinct CDR3 sequences, more than 9.5% of them seen once, and the ten largest clones take around 15%. The sequencing used PBMCs, mostly from graft donor cells, collected 180 days after TCRalphabeta/CD19-depleted stem cell transplant. Receptors were obtained from a female patient aged 2-9 years who had a stem cell transplant for aplastic anemia, so the T cells may come from the graft donor. Each CDR3 is given with its conserved first and last residue. The D gene is left open where the match is weak. Clone size is shown for a subset of rows, as once, few, many or a class of expanded clone.

cdr3_aa | cdr3_nt | v_call | d_call | j_call | clone_size
CASSLPLEPQYF | TGTGCCAGCAGCTTACCCTTAGAACCGCAGTATTTT | TRBV7-2 | - | TRBJ2-3 | -
CASSLSGLAGAETQYF | TGTGCCAGCAGCCTCTCGGGACTAGCGGGAGCAGAGACCCAGTACTTC | TRBV7-2 | TRBD2 | TRBJ2-5 | -
CASSYATDFTDNTEAFF | TGTGCCAGCAGTTACGCGACGGACTTCACGGACAACACTGAAGCTTTCTTT | TRBV6-2/TRBV6-3 | - | TRBJ1-1 | few
CASSFIGTEAFF | TGTGCCAGCAGTTTTATTGGCACTGAAGCTTTCTTT | TRBV6-5 | - | TRBJ1-1 | -
CASSFRAWVAYEQYF | TGTGCCAGCAGCTTTAGGGCTTGGGTAGCCTACGAGCAGTACTTC | TRBV5-6 | - | TRBJ2-7 | -
CASSLAGGAYNEQFF | TGTGCCAGCAGCTTAGCGGGAGGGGCCTACAATGAGCAGTTCTTC | TRBV12-3/TRBV12-4 | TRBD2 | TRBJ2-1 | many
CASSLRLPGSLLSGANVLTF | TGTGCCAGCAGTTTACGACTCCCAGGGAGCCTTCTCTCTGGGGCCAACGTCCTGACTTTC | TRBV28 | - | TRBJ2-6 | -
CASSQDWTTYNEQFF | TGCGCCAGCAGCCAAGACTGGACCACCTACAATGAGCAGTTCTTC | TRBV4-1 | - | TRBJ2-1 | few
CAWSQGVPGELFF | TGTGCCTGGAGCCAGGGCGTCCCCGGGGAGCTGTTTTTT | TRBV30 | - | TRBJ2-2 | few
CASSFSWDRVTGELFF | TGTGCCAGCAGTTTTTCATGGGACAGGGTGACCGGGGAGCTGTTTTTT | TRBV12-3/TRBV12-4 | TRBD1 | TRBJ2-2 | few
CSARRGPGGSSYEQYF | TGCAGTGCTAGAAGGGGGCCCGGGGGTAGCTCCTACGAGCAGTACTTC | TRBV20-1 | - | TRBJ2-7 | -
CASSPQQGAAYEQYF | TGTGCCAGCAGCCCACAACAGGGGGCGGCCTACGAGCAGTACTTC | TRBV6-1 | TRBD1 | TRBJ2-7 | few
CASSPRLIPNEKLFF | TGTGCCAGCAGCCCCAGACTCATTCCTAATGAAAAACTGTTTTTT | TRBV5-6 | - | TRBJ1-4 | many
CASSPLTGKTEAFF | TGTGCCAGCAGCCCTTTGACAGGGAAGACTGAAGCTTTCTTT | TRBV11-2 | TRBD1 | TRBJ1-1 | -
CASSSGLAGLSTDTQYF | TGTGCCAGCAGCTCTGGACTAGCGGGGCTCAGCACAGATACGCAGTATTTT | TRBV7-9 | TRBD2 | TRBJ2-3 | -
CASSQDGGDEQYF | TGCGCCAGCAGCCAAGATGGGGGCGACGAGCAGTACTTC | TRBV4-3 | - | TRBJ2-7 | -
CASSPTSGRHTGELFF | TGTGCCAGCAGCCCCACTAGCGGGAGACACACCGGGGAGCTGTTTTTT | TRBV9 | TRBD2 | TRBJ2-2 | -
CASRDRGRGKEKLFF | TGTGCCAGCAGGGACAGGGGGCGCGGTAAAGAAAAACTGTTTTTT | TRBV3-1 | TRBD1 | TRBJ1-4 | many
CASSPSGGPYGYTF | TGTGCCAGCAGTCCGTCGGGCGGACCCTATGGCTACACCTTC | TRBV6-2/TRBV6-3 | - | TRBJ1-2 | few
CASSPQAPLSYEQYF | TGTGCCAGCAGTCCCCAGGCTCCCCTCTCCTACGAGCAGTACTTC | TRBV12-3/TRBV12-4 | - | TRBJ2-7 | -
CASSLSGRASKTSETQYF | TGTGCCAGCAGTTTAAGCGGGAGGGCCTCTAAGACATCAGAGACCCAGTACTTC | TRBV12-3/TRBV12-4 | TRBD2 | TRBJ2-5 | -
CASSEDSFTGELFF | TGTGCCAGCAGCGAGGACAGTTTCACCGGGGAGCTGTTTTTT | TRBV9 | - | TRBJ2-2 | -
CGVTGEAYEQYF | TGTGGGGTGACAGGGGAGGCGTACGAGCAGTACTTC | TRBV12-3/TRBV12-4 | TRBD1 | TRBJ2-7 | -
CASMRASGNNEQFF | TGTGCCAGCATGCGGGCTAGCGGAAACAATGAGCAGTTCTTC | TRBV12-3/TRBV12-4 | TRBD2 | TRBJ2-1 | -
CAISVKSSYNEQFF | TGTGCCATCAGTGTAAAGAGCTCCTACAATGAGCAGTTCTTC | TRBV10-3 | - | TRBJ2-1 | few
CASSLSASSGNTIYF | TGTGCCAGCAGTTTATCCGCGAGCTCTGGAAACACCATATATTTT | TRBV28 | - | TRBJ1-3 | -
CSASKASGGTSYNGQFF | TGCAGTGCTAGTAAGGCTAGCGGGGGTACCTCCTACAATGGGCAGTTCTTC | TRBV20-1 | TRBD2 | TRBJ2-1 | -
CASSFGSGTGGELFF | TGTGCCAGCAGTTTCGGTTCCGGGACGGGCGGGGAGCTGTTTTTT | TRBV12-3/TRBV12-4 | - | TRBJ2-2 | few
CASSLGDRARQETQYF | TGTGCCAGCAGCTTAGGGGACAGGGCGAGACAAGAGACCCAGTACTTC | TRBV7-2 | TRBD1 | TRBJ2-5 | few
CSASADQETQYF | TGCAGTGCTAGTGCTGACCAAGAGACCCAGTACTTC | TRBV20-1 | - | TRBJ2-5 | -
CSVDPPGNTEAFF | TGCAGCGTTGACCCCCCGGGCAACACTGAAGCTTTCTTT | TRBV29-1 | - | TRBJ1-1 | few
CASSLAGGGTNTEAFF | TGTGCCAGCAGTTTAGCGGGGGGCGGTACGAACACTGAAGCTTTCTTT | TRBV27 | - | TRBJ1-1 | few
CASSVVTGHRSGQPQHF | TGTGCCAGCAGCGTCGTGACGGGACACCGTTCAGGACAGCCCCAGCATTTT | TRBV9 | - | TRBJ1-5 | -
CASSSKREGHYNEQFF | TGTGCCAGCAGTTCCAAGCGGGAGGGCCACTACAATGAGCAGTTCTTC | TRBV12-3/TRBV12-4 | TRBD2 | TRBJ2-1 | few
CASSPLGGYGLEQYF | TGCGCCAGCAGCCCCCTAGGGGGGTACGGTCTCGAGCAGTACTTC | TRBV5-1 | - | TRBJ2-7 | few
CSAGSGQETQYF | TGCAGCGCCGGGAGCGGGCAAGAGACCCAGTACTTC | TRBV29-1 | - | TRBJ2-5 | few
CATSASRGGEAFF | TGTGCCACCAGTGCGTCTAGGGGAGGTGAAGCTTTCTTT | TRBV24-1 | - | TRBJ1-1 | few
CASSSHHKLAGGPLEQYF | TGTGCCAGCAGTTCCCATCATAAACTAGCGGGAGGGCCTCTCGAGCAGTACTTC | TRBV28 | TRBD2 | TRBJ2-7 | few
CASSLRRETEAFF | TGTGCCAGCAGCTTGAGGAGGGAGACTGAAGCTTTCTTT | TRBV7-9 | - | TRBJ1-1 | few
CSAPVGTSRADTQYF | TGCAGTGCCCCCGTCGGGACTAGCAGAGCAGATACGCAGTATTTT | TRBV20-1 | TRBD2 | TRBJ2-3 | few
CASRPGPPFYEQYF | TGTGCCAGCAGGCCCGGGCCCCCCTTCTACGAGCAGTACTTC | TRBV5-4 | - | TRBJ2-7 | -
CAISVPGLPVGEQYF | TGTGCCATCAGTGTCCCGGGCCTCCCGGTAGGTGAGCAGTACTTC | TRBV10-3 | - | TRBJ2-7 | many
CSARDHRGPPYNEQFF | TGCAGTGCTAGAGATCACCGGGGGCCACCCTACAATGAGCAGTTCTTC | TRBV20-1 | - | TRBJ2-1 | -
CASSLAALNSNEQFF | TGTGCCAGCAGCTTAGCTGCACTGAATAGCAATGAGCAGTTCTTC | TRBV7-6 | - | TRBJ2-1 | -
CASSPRLAGASTDTQYF | TGTGCCAGCTCACCACGACTAGCGGGAGCCTCCACAGATACGCAGTATTTT | TRBV18 | TRBD2 | TRBJ2-3 | -
CASSLPGTGGEAFF | TGCGCCAGCAGCTTGCCCGGGACAGGGGGAGAAGCTTTCTTT | TRBV5-1 | TRBD1 | TRBJ1-1 | few
CASSPPTPFGAFF | TGTGCCAGCTCACCACCGACACCCTTTGGAGCTTTCTTT | TRBV18 | - | TRBJ1-1 | -
CASSPSLRGLGTQYF | TGTGCCAGCTCACCTTCTCTCCGGGGGCTAGGGACCCAGTACTTC | TRBV18 | - | TRBJ2-5 | -
CASSQNRAGELFF | TGTGCCAGCAGTCAAAACAGGGCCGGGGAGCTGTTTTTT | TRBV12-3/TRBV12-4 | - | TRBJ2-2 | many
CASSILAGRVNEQFF | TGTGCCAGTAGTATTCTAGCGGGAAGGGTGAATGAGCAGTTCTTC | TRBV19 | TRBD2 | TRBJ2-1 | few
CSATLAGGHTGELFF | TGCAGTGCTACCCTAGCGGGGGGACACACCGGGGAGCTGTTTTTT | TRBV20-1 | TRBD2 | TRBJ2-2 | -
CSASPPSGGSQMAKNIQYF | TGCAGTGCTAGTCCACCTAGCGGGGGGTCCCAGATGGCCAAAAACATTCAGTACTTC | TRBV20-1 | TRBD2 | TRBJ2-4 | few
CASSYISNYGYTF | TGTGCCAGCAGTTACATCAGTAACTATGGCTACACCTTC | TRBV6-5 | - | TRBJ1-2 | few
CASSRQPQGLDEKLFF | TGCGCCAGCAGTCGACAGCCCCAGGGATTGGATGAAAAACTGTTTTTT | TRBV5-1 | - | TRBJ1-4 | -
CASSWGQGGGYTF | TGCGCCAGCAGCTGGGGACAGGGAGGCGGCTACACCTTC | TRBV5-1 | TRBD1 | TRBJ1-2 | -